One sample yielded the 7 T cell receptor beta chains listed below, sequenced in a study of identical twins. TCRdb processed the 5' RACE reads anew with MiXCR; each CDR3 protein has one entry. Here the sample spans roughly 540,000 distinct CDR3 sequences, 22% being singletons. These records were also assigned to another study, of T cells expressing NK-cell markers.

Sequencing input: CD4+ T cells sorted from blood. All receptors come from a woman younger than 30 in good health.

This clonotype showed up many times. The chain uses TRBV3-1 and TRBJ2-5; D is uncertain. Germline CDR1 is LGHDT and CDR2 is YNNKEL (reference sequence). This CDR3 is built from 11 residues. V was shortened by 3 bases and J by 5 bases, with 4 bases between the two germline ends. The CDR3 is CASSHGETQYF. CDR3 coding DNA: TGTGCCAGCAGCCATGGGGAGACCCAGTACTTC.

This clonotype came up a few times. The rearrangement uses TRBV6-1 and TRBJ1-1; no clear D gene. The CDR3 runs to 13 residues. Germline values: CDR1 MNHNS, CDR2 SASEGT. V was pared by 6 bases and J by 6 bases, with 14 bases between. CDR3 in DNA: TGTGCCAGCAGGTTGATAGGCGTGCCTGAAGCTTTCTTT. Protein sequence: CASRLIGVPEAFF.

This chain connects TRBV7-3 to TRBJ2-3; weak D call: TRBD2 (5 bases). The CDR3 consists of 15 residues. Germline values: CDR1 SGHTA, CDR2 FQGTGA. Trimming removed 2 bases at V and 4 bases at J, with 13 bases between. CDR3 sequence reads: CASSLSPGGSDTQYF. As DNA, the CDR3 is TGTGCCAGCAGCTTATCTCCAGGAGGATCAGATACGCAGTATTTT.

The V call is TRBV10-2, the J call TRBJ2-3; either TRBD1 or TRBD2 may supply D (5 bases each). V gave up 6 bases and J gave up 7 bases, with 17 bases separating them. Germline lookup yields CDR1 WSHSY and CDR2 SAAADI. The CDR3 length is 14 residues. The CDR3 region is CASRDAGTGHTQYF. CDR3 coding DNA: TGCGCCAGCAGAGACGCCGGGACCGGCCATACGCAGTATTTT.

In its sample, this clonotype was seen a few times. The CDR3 DNA reads as TGTGCCAGCAGCCAAGGGACACCCCGGAGCACTGAAGCTTTCTTT. As protein: CASSQGTPRSTEAFF. J is TRBJ1-1 and V is TRBV5-5; a weak D match, TRBD1 (6 bases). Trimming took off 4 bases at V and 4 bases at J, with 17 bases between the two ends. From germline, CDR1 is SGHKS and CDR2 YYEKEE (reference sequence). The length of the CDR3 is 15 residues.

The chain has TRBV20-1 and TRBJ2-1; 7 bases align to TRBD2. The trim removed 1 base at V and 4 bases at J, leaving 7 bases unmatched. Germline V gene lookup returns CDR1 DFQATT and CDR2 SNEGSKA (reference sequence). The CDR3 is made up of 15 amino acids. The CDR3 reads CSARASSGAYNEQFF. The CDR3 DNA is TGCAGTGCTAGAGCGTCTAGCGGAGCGTACAATGAGCAGTTCTTC.

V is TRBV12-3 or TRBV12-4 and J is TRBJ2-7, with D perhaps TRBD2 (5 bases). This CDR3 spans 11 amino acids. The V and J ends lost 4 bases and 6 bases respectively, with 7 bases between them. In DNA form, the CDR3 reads TGTGCCAGCAGTTCAGCGGCCGAGCAGTACTTC. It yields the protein CASSSAAEQYF.